This T cell receptor beta chain is from a study of blood T cells in healthy people across ages. A second about 7 to 12 cycle PCR used barcoded and J-beta primers. MiXCR was run by TCRdb on the 5' RACE reads, yielding one entry per CDR3 protein. Seen here are approximately 900,000 distinct CDR3 sequences, almost 30% observed once, and the top ten hold around 9.6%. Note on this clonotype: No antigen is known for it.

Points from the study as a whole: Older age coincided with a roughly linear decline in TCR beta diversity per million T cells. Whereas aged donors had fewer naive CD4+ cells, long-lived donors had more of them and higher diversity.

This CDR3 spans 16 amino acids. The J segment lost 1 base and the V segment lost 5 bases, leaving 10 bases of the junction unmatched. From germline, CDR1 is SGHDT and CDR2 YYEEEE. Separately, the same data were catalogued under a study of T cells of mothers and their children. Turning to that study: Study donors consisted of a few healthy Caucasian mothers and their six children.

The clonotype originates from a middle-aged woman in good health. Material: blood. V and J are TRBV5-6 and TRBJ2-3; TRBD1 agrees at 7 bases. CDR3 DNA: TGTGCCAGCAGTTCGACAGGGACGTCCCGCACAGATACGCAGTATTTT. Translating gives CASSSTGTSRTDTQYF.